These 27 T cell receptor beta chains originate from one sample sequenced in a study of CD8 T cells in ankylosing spondylitis. Study-level points and caveats: Made up of eight highly homologous variants, a TCR beta motif appeared characteristic of ankylosing spondylitis blood.

No antigen is known for these receptors. A single record per CDR3 protein comes from TCRdb applying MiXCR to the 5' RACE reads. The sample contains about 700,000 distinct CDR3 sequences, around a fifth of which appear only once. The sequenced sample was blood, either unsorted or a sorted T cell fraction (not recorded which). Receptors were obtained from a male donor with ankylosing spondylitis.

The table lists this clonotype with a few counts. V gene TRBV12-3 or TRBV12-4 combines with J gene TRBJ1-2, with D possibly being TRBD1 (5 bases). V was shortened by 6 bases and J by 4 bases, with 21 bases between the two germline ends. The CDR3 contains 16 residues. The CDR3 bases are TGTGCCAGCAGAAGAGGAGGGTCTAGGGGAGCCTATGGCTACACCTTC. Translated, it gives CASRRGGSRGAYGYTF.

The V gene is TRBV18, the J gene TRBJ2-3; 7 bases are shared with TRBD1. The CDR3 contains 17 residues. CDR1 and CDR2 (germline): KGHSH, LQKENI. The J segment lost 3 bases and the V segment lost 6 bases, leaving 15 bases of the junction unmatched. The CDR3 region is CASSSTVDSGGTDTQYF. In nucleotides, the CDR3 is TGTGCCAGCTCCTCCACCGTGGACTCAGGGGGAACAGATACGCAGTATTTT.

The rearrangement uses TRBV6-1 and TRBJ2-5, with D possibly matching TRBD2 (5 bases). Trimming pared 5 bases from V and 1 base from J, leaving 14 bases between. CDR3 length: 15 residues. Germline CDR1 and CDR2: MNHNS and SASEGT. CDR3 region: CASSPQWGVQETQYF. CDR3 bases: TGTGCCAGCAGTCCGCAGTGGGGAGTCCAAGAGACCCAGTACTTC.

This clonotype was seen a handful of times. The CDR3 loop reads CASSQDVLGSTDTQYF. The CDR3 DNA is TGCGCCAGCAGCCAAGATGTCCTCGGTAGCACAGATACGCAGTATTTT. This chain uses TRBV4-1 with TRBJ2-3, with D unresolved. CDR1 and CDR2 from the germline V gene are MGHRA and YSYEKL. Trimming took off 0 bases at V and 0 bases at J, with 10 bases between the two ends. The CDR3 contains 16 residues.

This clonotype came up many times. V and J are TRBV12-3 or TRBV12-4 and TRBJ1-5, with D uncertain. The CDR3 has 12 amino acids. Trimming left V 7 bases short and J 9 bases short, with 13 bases between. This chain's CDR3 is CASNLKKGPQHF. In DNA, the CDR3 is TGTGCCAGCAACCTCAAGAAGGGGCCCCAGCATTTT.

This clonotype has just a few counts. The genes are TRBV7-9 and TRBJ2-2; D call uncertain. The germline CDR1 and CDR2 sequences are SEHNR and FQNEAQ (reference sequence). V lost 0 bases, J lost 3 bases, and 8 bases lay in between. The CDR3 consists of 15 residues. The CDR3, as DNA: TGTGCCAGCAGCTTAGCGGAAGGGTACACCGGGGAGCTGTTTTTT. This encodes CASSLAEGYTGELFF.

In this sample, this clonotype turned up many times. The chain has TRBV5-5 and TRBJ2-5, with a tentative D call TRBD1 (6 bases). V lost 5 bases and J 1 base, leaving 15 bases between the germline ends. This CDR3 is 15 amino acids long. Germline V gene sequence: CDR1 SGHKS, CDR2 YYEKEE (reference sequence). As DNA, the CDR3 is TGTGCCAGCAGACTACCGACAGGCCCCCAAGAGACCCAGTACTTC. This sequence encodes CASRLPTGPQETQYF.

V gene TRBV6-4 combines with J gene TRBJ2-2; the D gene could be TRBD1 or TRBD2 (5 bases each). Germline V gives CDR1 MRHNA, CDR2 SNTAGT. The CDR3 covers 15 residues. The ends were cut back, 4 bases at V and 4 bases at J, with 13 bases in the middle. CDR3 sequence: CASSAQAGGTGELFF. The CDR3 nucleotides are TGTGCCAGCAGTGCTCAAGCTGGGGGCACCGGGGAGCTGTTTTTT.

The chain uses TRBV20-1 and TRBJ2-5, with D perhaps TRBD2 (6 bases). Trimming took 8 bases from V and 5 from J, leaving 18 bases between them. Germline loops: CDR1 DFQATT, CDR2 SNEGSKA (reference sequence). The CDR3 loop spans 13 amino acids. CDR3 DNA: TGCAGTCGCGCGGGGAGCCCTTCCGAGACCCAGTACTTC. Its protein is CSRAGSPSETQYF.

This clonotype was observed a few times. This sequence joins TRBV5-1 and TRBJ2-1; 12 bases agree with TRBD2. This CDR3 is built from 16 residues. J gave up 10 bases and V 0 bases, and 8 bases lay outside the gene matches. CDR1 and CDR2 (germline): SGHRS, YFSETQ. The CDR3 nucleotides are TGCGCCAGCAGCTTGGACGCCCTAGCGGGGGGGAGAGAGCAGTTCTTC. This encodes CASSLDALAGGREQFF.

The CDR3 sequence is CASSLGGSAQGTQYF. The CDR3 DNA is TGTGCCAGCAGCTTGGGCGGAAGCGCACAGGGTACGCAGTATTTT. The rearrangement links TRBV5-6 to TRBJ2-3, with D possibly TRBD1 on 6 matching bases. CDR3 length: 15 residues. The germline gives CDR1 SGHDT, CDR2 YYEEEE. With 0 bases removed from V and 8 bases from J, the gap between germline ends came to 16 bases. Based on the CDR3 plus reference TRBV5-6 and TRBJ2-3, the full variable domain is DAGVTQSPTHLIKTRGQQVTLRCSPKSGHDTVSWYQQALGQGPQFIFQYYEEEERQRGNFPDRFSGHQFPNYSSELNVNALLLGDSALYLCASSLGGSAQGTQYFGPGTRLTVL.

V is TRBV5-1 and J is TRBJ2-5; 9 positions match TRBD1. Losses at the gene ends were 3 bases for V and 3 bases for J; bases not matched to a gene: 3. The CDR3 is 14 amino acids. Germline CDR1 reads SGHRS; CDR2 reads YFSETQ. The CDR3 DNA reads as TGCGCCAGCAGCTGGACAGGGGTCGAAGAGACCCAGTACTTC. Its translation is CASSWTGVEETQYF. The full variable domain, with the rest looked up from reference TRBV5-1 and TRBJ2-5, is KAGVTQTPRYLIKTRGQQVTLSCSPISGHRSVSWYQQTPGQGLQFLFEYFSETQRNKGNFPGRFSGRQFSNSRSEMNVSTLELGDSALYLCASSWTGVEETQYFGPGTRLLVL.

This clonotype has just a few counts. The V and J genes are TRBV4-2 and TRBJ1-1; unclear D gene. The germline CDR1 and CDR2 sequences are LGHNA and YNFKEQ. V gave up 0 bases and J gave up 2 bases, with 13 bases separating them. The CDR3 is made up of 16 amino acids. Here the CDR3 reads CASSQESGRANTEAFF. The CDR3 coding sequence is TGTGCCAGCAGCCAAGAAAGCGGAAGGGCCAACACTGAAGCTTTCTTT.

V gene TRBV7-9 combines with J gene TRBJ1-2; D call uncertain. The V gene's germline CDR1 is SEHNR and CDR2 FQNEAQ (reference sequence). The ends were cut back, 4 bases at V and 3 bases at J, with 12 bases in the middle. The CDR3 consists of 14 residues. CDR3 sequence: CASSSYYMDYGYTF. The CDR3 DNA reads TGTGCCAGCAGCTCCTACTACATGGACTATGGCTACACCTTC.

The CDR3 nucleotides are TGCAGTGCTAGAGCTGAACTAGCGGGAGGGACCCAGTACTTC. Translating gives CSARAELAGGTQYF. This chain uses TRBV20-1 with TRBJ2-5; TRBD2 aligns across 12 bases. Trimming at V came to 1 base and at J to 7 bases, leaving 4 bases not matched to a gene. The germline V gene encodes CDR1 DFQATT and CDR2 SNEGSKA (reference sequence). This CDR3 is built from 14 residues.

V gene TRBV6-1 combines with J gene TRBJ1-3; no definite D call. There are 14 residues in the CDR3. The germline gives CDR1 MNHNS, CDR2 SASEGT. Trimming removed 1 base from V and 7 bases from J, with 11 bases in between. CDR3 loop: CASSEVEDRNTIYF. The CDR3 DNA reads TGTGCCAGCAGTGAAGTGGAGGATAGGAACACCATATATTTT.

V gene TRBV3-1 combines with J gene TRBJ2-4, with unresolved D. Germline V CDR1 and CDR2: LGHDT, YNNKEL (reference sequence). Trimming took off 4 bases at V and 2 bases at J, with 12 bases between the two ends. The CDR3 is 15 residues long. The CDR3: CASSPPWGSKNIQYF. For the CDR3, the DNA is TGTGCCAGCAGCCCTCCCTGGGGTTCCAAAAACATTCAGTACTTC.

This clonotype has only a few counts. The chain employs TRBV10-3 and TRBJ1-5, with 11 bases fitting TRBD1. The V and J ends lost 8 bases and 1 base, in that order; junction bases with no gene match: 13. In germline, CDR1 is ENHRY, CDR2 SYGVKD. The CDR3 is 18 residues long. CDR3 coding DNA: TGTGCCATCGACCTTCAGGACAGGGGGCTCTTGAGCAATCAGCCCCAGCATTTT. Its protein is CAIDLQDRGLLSNQPQHF.

There are many counts of this clonotype. J is TRBJ1-5 and V is TRBV9, with D uncertain. CDR3 length equals 12 residues. The germline V gene encodes CDR1 SGDLS and CDR2 YYNGEE. The V gene lost 0 bases and the J gene lost 2 bases, with 0 bases spanning the gap. The CDR3 coding sequence is TGTGCCAGCAGCGTAGGCAATCAGCCCCAGCATTTT. This gives the protein CASSVGNQPQHF.

This clonotype was detected a few times. The chain links TRBV10-3 to TRBJ1-4; 7 bases are shared with TRBD1. The CDR3 sequence is 13 residues long. V was pared by 3 bases and J by 6 bases, with 1 base of the junction left unmatched. CDR1 ENHRY and CDR2 SYGVKD come from the germline V gene. The CDR3 DNA is TGTGCCATCAGTGAAACAGGGGATGAAAAACTGTTTTTT. Its protein is CAISETGDEKLFF.

V gene TRBV3-1 combines with J gene TRBJ2-5; 14 bases align to TRBD2. The germline V gene encodes CDR1 LGHDT and CDR2 YNNKEL (reference sequence). The ends lost 2 bases at V and 4 bases at J; junction bases unmatched: 6. CDR3 length: 17 residues. The CDR3 loop is CASSQPGLAGVRETQYF. The CDR3 DNA sequence: TGTGCCAGCAGCCAACCGGGACTAGCGGGAGTGCGAGAGACCCAGTACTTC.

The sample holds a few counts of this clonotype. This chain uses TRBV5-1 with TRBJ2-1; TRBD1 is a possible D gene (6 bases). Per germline, CDR1 SGHRS and CDR2 YFSETQ. The CDR3 length is 16 residues. V was trimmed by 3 bases and J by 2 bases, leaving 15 bases between them. The DNA of the CDR3 is TGCGCCAGCAGCTACTTCAACAGGGTCCCCTACAATGAGCAGTTCTTC. Translated: CASSYFNRVPYNEQFF. The full variable domain, in which reference TRBV5-1 and TRBJ2-1 provide the parts outside the CDR3, is KAGVTQTPRYLIKTRGQQVTLSCSPISGHRSVSWYQQTPGQGLQFLFEYFSETQRNKGNFPGRFSGRQFSNSRSEMNVSTLELGDSALYLCASSYFNRVPYNEQFFGPGTRLTVL.

Only a few counts were recorded for this clonotype. This rearrangement joins TRBV27 to TRBJ2-1, with D tentatively TRBD1 (6 bases). CDR1 and CDR2 from the germline V gene are MNHEY and SMNVEV (reference sequence). The CDR3 has 15 amino acids. The V end was cut by 7 bases, the J end by 0 bases, with 13 bases between. CDR3 DNA sequence: TGTGCCAGCAAGGGGGATCTTGACTCCTACAATGAGCAGTTCTTC. Translating it yields CASKGDLDSYNEQFF.

This clonotype was seen a handful of times. The rearrangement joins TRBV12-3 or TRBV12-4 to TRBJ1-1; no reliable D call. This CDR3 region has 13 residues. With 5 bases removed from V and 4 bases from J, the gap between germline ends came to 11 bases. CDR3 region: CASSPVLGTEAFF. The CDR3 DNA reads TGTGCCAGCAGTCCAGTACTGGGCACTGAAGCTTTCTTT.

The chain combines TRBV11-1 with TRBJ2-1; the D gene is possibly TRBD1 (5 bases). Trimming took off 4 bases at V and 0 bases at J, with 16 bases between the two ends. Germline V gives CDR1 SGHAT, CDR2 FQDESV (reference sequence). The CDR3 runs 17 residues. Here the CDR3 DNA reads TGTGCCAGCAGCTCTCCTGGGGCCAGGTCCTCCTACAATGAGCAGTTCTTC. Protein product: CASSSPGARSSYNEQFF.

This chain connects TRBV12-3 or TRBV12-4 to TRBJ1-6, with D possibly TRBD1 on 6 matching bases. The CDR3 runs to 17 residues. The V end lost 5 bases, the J end lost 0 bases, and 14 bases lay between the germline ends. The CDR3 reads CASSQGDTSSYNSPLHF. CDR3 nucleotide sequence: TGTGCCAGCAGTCAAGGGGACACTAGCTCCTATAATTCACCCCTCCACTTT.

This chain joins TRBV28 and TRBJ1-4; no firm D call. CDR1 is MDHEN and CDR2 is SYDVKM in the germline V gene. The V end lost 0 bases, the J end lost 6 bases, and 5 bases lay between the germline ends. This CDR3 spans 13 amino acids. The CDR3: CASSLWGYEKLFF. The CDR3 region has the DNA TGTGCCAGCAGTTTATGGGGATATGAAAAACTGTTTTTT.